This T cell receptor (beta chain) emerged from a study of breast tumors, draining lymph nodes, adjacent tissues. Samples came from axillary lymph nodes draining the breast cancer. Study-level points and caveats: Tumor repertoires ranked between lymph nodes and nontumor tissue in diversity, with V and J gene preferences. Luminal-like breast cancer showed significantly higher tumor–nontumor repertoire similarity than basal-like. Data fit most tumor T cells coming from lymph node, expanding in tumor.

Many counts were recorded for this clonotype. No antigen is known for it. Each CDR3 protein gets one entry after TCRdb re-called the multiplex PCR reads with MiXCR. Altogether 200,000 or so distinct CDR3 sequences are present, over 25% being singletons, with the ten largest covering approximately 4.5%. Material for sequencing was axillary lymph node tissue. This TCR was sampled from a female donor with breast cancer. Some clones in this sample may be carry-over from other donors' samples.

The CDR3 loop is CSARGTGGFSPLHF. The CDR3 region has the DNA TGCAGTGCTAGAGGGACAGGGGGGTTCTCACCCCTCCACTTT. This rearrangement joins TRBV20-1 to TRBJ1-6; TRBD1 aligns across 10 bases. Germline-derived CDR1 and CDR2 are DFQATT and SNEGSKA (reference sequence). The CDR3 sequence is 14 residues long. The ends lost 1 base at V and 10 bases at J; junction bases unmatched: 4.